This T cell receptor beta chain was observed in a study of cytomegalovirus exposure and HLA in healthy donors. Study-level results: Immune exposure data for these donors was limited to CMV serostatus. Roughly uniform depth of sequencing across donors was assumed in presence/absence analyses. For most TCR sequences rarity was the rule, although some public TCRs occurred in many donors.

The CDR3 sequence is 15 residues long. The germline V gene has CDR1 SGHRS and CDR2 YFSETQ. Trimming pared 3 bases from V and 4 bases from J, leaving 14 bases between. PCR primers comprised 60 Vbeta and 13 Jbeta primers. Generated by immunoSEQ multiplex PCR, the TCRdb table keeps only in-frame clones and is missing some. The sample consists of approximately 150,000 clones, roughly nine tenths of them appearing once. Only a few counts were recorded for this clone. Its antigen is still unknown. The chain uses TRBV5-1 and TRBJ1-5; D might be TRBD1 (5 bases). Sequenced input: PBMCs. The receptor was isolated from a woman in her 30s in good health and CMV-seronegative. CDR3 in amino acids: CASSWDGAGNQPQHF. The DNA of the CDR3 is TGCGCCAGCAGCTGGGATGGGGCAGGGAATCAGCCCCAGCATTTT.